The 6 T cell receptor beta chains presented below share a single source sample, sequenced in a study of shared clonotypes between healthy human individuals. Assay: immunoSEQ multiplex PCR; the TCRdb copy retains only in-frame clones and omits some. The sample has about a million clones, 70% to 85% seen once. The sample consisted of memory CD4+ T cells from PBMCs. As to subset: CD45RA-negative fraction. The origin of the receptors is a man between 18 and 35 years old in good health. Some clones in this sample may be carry-over from other donors' samples.

This clone has a single count. The chain uses TRBV5-6 and TRBJ1-2; 9 bases agree with TRBD1. Trimming cost V 5 bases and J 2 bases; bases outside gene matches: 10. The length of the CDR3 is 16 residues. The germline V gene encodes CDR1 SGHDT and CDR2 YYEEEE. The CDR3 here is CASRPKGQGTNYGYTF. CDR3 DNA: TGTGCCAGCAGACCAAAGGGACAGGGAACGAACTATGGCTACACCTTC.

The V call is TRBV4-2, the J call TRBJ2-7, with 8 bases aligning to TRBD1. The CDR3 is made up of 14 amino acids. CDR1 LGHNA and CDR2 YNFKEQ come from the germline V gene. V trimming: 5 bases; J trimming: 5 bases; junction bases outside the gene matches: 8. The CDR3, as DNA: TGTGCCAGCAGCATTCGGACAGGGATCGACGAGCAGTACTTC. This codes for CASSIRTGIDEQYF.

The V call is TRBV28, the J call TRBJ2-5, with 12 bases aligning to TRBD1. The CDR3 loop spans 17 amino acids. The V gene end was trimmed by 3 bases and the J gene end by 4 bases; junction bases not matched to a gene: 9. The germline gives CDR1 MDHEN, CDR2 SYDVKM. Here the CDR3 reads CASSFRDRGRISETQYF. As DNA, the CDR3 is TGTGCCAGCAGTTTTCGGGACAGGGGGCGAATATCAGAGACCCAGTACTTC.

This clone appeared a few times. This rearrangement joins TRBV4-3 to TRBJ1-4; 7 bases are a match to TRBD1. The germline gives CDR1 LGHNA, CDR2 YSLEER. This CDR3 comprises 15 residues. With 2 bases clipped from V and 6 bases from J, the junction kept 6 bases outside the gene matches. The CDR3 here is CASSQRLRGDEKLFF. CDR3 DNA sequence: TGCGCCAGCAGCCAACGCCTCAGGGGGGATGAAAAACTGTTTTTT.

This sequence joins TRBV7-2 and TRBJ2-5; the D is unclear. The V and J ends lost 5 bases and 4 bases respectively, with 11 bases between them. Germline CDR1 reads SGHTA; CDR2 reads FQGNSA. CDR3 length: 13 amino acids. CDR3 sequence (DNA): TGTGCCAGCAGCCCCCGCGCCACAGAGACCCAGTACTTC. It yields the protein CASSPRATETQYF.

The J gene is TRBJ1-5, the V gene TRBV2; no definite D call. Germline CDR1 reads SNHLY; CDR2 reads FYNNEI. The CDR3 length is 14 residues. Trimming took 6 bases from V and 10 from J, leaving 19 bases between them. CDR3 sequence reads: CASRATAAFVPQHF. In DNA form, the CDR3 reads TGTGCCAGCAGGGCCACAGCGGCCTTCGTTCCCCAGCATTTT. The variable domain in full, completed from reference TRBV2 and TRBJ1-5, reads EPEVTQTPSHQVTQMGQEVILRCVPISNHLYFYWYRQILGQKVEFLVSFYNNEISEKSEIFDDQFSVERPDGSNFTLKIRSTKLEDSAMYFCASRATAAFVPQHFGDGTRLSIL.